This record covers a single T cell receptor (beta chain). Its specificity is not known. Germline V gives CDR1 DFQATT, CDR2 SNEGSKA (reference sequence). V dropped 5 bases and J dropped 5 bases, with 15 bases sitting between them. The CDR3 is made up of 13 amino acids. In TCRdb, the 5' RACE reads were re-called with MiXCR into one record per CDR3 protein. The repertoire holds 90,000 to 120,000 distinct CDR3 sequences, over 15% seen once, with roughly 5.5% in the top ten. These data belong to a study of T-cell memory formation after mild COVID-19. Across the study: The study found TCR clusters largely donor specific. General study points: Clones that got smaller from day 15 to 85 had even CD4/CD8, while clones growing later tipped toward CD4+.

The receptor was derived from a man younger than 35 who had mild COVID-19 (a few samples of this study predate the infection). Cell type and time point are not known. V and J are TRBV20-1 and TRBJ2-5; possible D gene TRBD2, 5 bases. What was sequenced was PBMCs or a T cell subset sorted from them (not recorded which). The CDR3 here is CSASQRVGETQYF. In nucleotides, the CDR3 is TGCAGTGCTTCACAGAGGGTCGGGGAGACCCAGTACTTC.